These T cell receptor beta chains were read from a single sample in a study of OX40 agonist ivuxolimab in advanced cancers. Assay used: immunoSEQ multiplex PCR; TCRdb lists only in-frame clones, some missing. Among tens of thousands of clones listed, more than 70% were seen once. This sample comprised CD4+ or CD8+ T cells sorted from blood, obtained in a trial of the OX40 agonist ivuxolimab. Receptors were obtained from an adult with an advanced solid tumor such as melanoma, head and neck, liver or kidney cancer. The CDR3 runs from the conserved cysteine through the conserved F or W. The D gene is left open where the match is weak. Not every row has a clone size; where given, it reads once, few, many or a size class.

d_call: NA
clone_size: once
v_call: TRBV2
cdr3_length: 14
j_call: TRBJ2-7
cdr3_nt: TGTGCCAGCAGTGATGGCGGGGAGAGTATCGAGCAGTACTTC
cdr3_aa: CASSDGGESIEQYF

d_call: TRBD1
clone_size: once
v_call: TRBV5-1
cdr3_length: 14
j_call: TRBJ2-5
cdr3_nt: TGCGCCAGCAGCCCGGAAGGACAGGGGGTAACCCAGTACTTC
cdr3_aa: CASSPEGQGVTQYF

d_call: NA
clone_size: NA
v_call: TRBV11-1
cdr3_length: 14
j_call: TRBJ2-5
cdr3_nt: TGTGCCAGCAGCCCGGAGCCAGGGTATGAGACCCAGTACTTC
cdr3_aa: CASSPEPGYETQYF

d_call: NA
clone_size: NA
v_call: TRBV18
cdr3_length: 13
j_call: TRBJ1-1
cdr3_nt: TGTGCCAGCTCACCGGGGGAGGGGACTGAAGCTTTCTTT
cdr3_aa: CASSPGEGTEAFF

d_call: TRBD2
clone_size: NA
v_call: TRBV9
cdr3_length: 15
j_call: TRBJ2-1
cdr3_nt: TGTGCCAGCAGCCTAACTAGCGGGAGGGCGGACGAGCAGTTCTTC
cdr3_aa: CASSLTSGRADEQFF

d_call: NA
clone_size: few
v_call: TRBV2
cdr3_length: 14
j_call: TRBJ1-5
cdr3_nt: TGTGCCAGCAGTTCCAACAGGGATGATCAGCCCCAGCATTTT
cdr3_aa: CASSSNRDDQPQHF

d_call: TRBD1
clone_size: NA
v_call: TRBV5-6
cdr3_length: 16
j_call: TRBJ2-3
cdr3_nt: TGTGCCAGCAGCCACCTAACAGGGGGCGGCACAGATACGCAGTATTTT
cdr3_aa: CASSHLTGGGTDTQYF

d_call: NA
clone_size: NA
v_call: TRBV18
cdr3_length: 15
j_call: TRBJ1-1
cdr3_nt: TGTGCCAGCTCTCCAGAGAGGACGGAGAACACTGAAGCTTTCTTT
cdr3_aa: CASSPERTENTEAFF

d_call: TRBD2
clone_size: NA
v_call: TRBV5-6
cdr3_length: 17
j_call: TRBJ2-1
cdr3_nt: TGTGCCAGCAGCTTGCCCGAACTAGCGGGAGGTTACAATGAGCAGTTCTTC
cdr3_aa: CASSLPELAGGYNEQFF

d_call: TRBD1
clone_size: few
v_call: TRBV28
cdr3_length: 13
j_call: TRBJ1-2
cdr3_nt: TGTGCCAGCAGCCGACAGGGCGCCTATGGCTACACCTTC
cdr3_aa: CASSRQGAYGYTF

d_call: TRBD2
clone_size: many
v_call: TRBV29-1
cdr3_length: 13
j_call: TRBJ2-5
cdr3_nt: TGCAGCGTTCGTAGCGGGAAGCAAGAGACCCAGTACTTC
cdr3_aa: CSVRSGKQETQYF

d_call: TRBD2
clone_size: NA
v_call: TRBV4-1
cdr3_length: 16
j_call: TRBJ2-2
cdr3_nt: TGCGCCAGCAGCCAAGATCCGGGACTACAAACCGGGGAGCTGTTTTTT
cdr3_aa: CASSQDPGLQTGELFF

d_call: TRBD1
clone_size: once
v_call: TRBV18
cdr3_length: 15
j_call: TRBJ2-7
cdr3_nt: TGTGCCAGCTCACCAGCCGGGACAGGACCCTACGAGCAGTACTTC
cdr3_aa: CASSPAGTGPYEQYF

d_call: NA
clone_size: NA
v_call: TRBV5-4
cdr3_length: 14
j_call: TRBJ2-7
cdr3_nt: TGTGCCAGCAGCTTGGCAGTGAACTCCTACGAGCAGTACTTC
cdr3_aa: CASSLAVNSYEQYF

d_call: TRBD1
clone_size: NA
v_call: TRBV2
cdr3_length: 16
j_call: TRBJ2-5
cdr3_nt: TGTGCCAGCAGTGAAGCCGCCGGGACAGGGGTGGAGACCCAGTACTTC
cdr3_aa: CASSEAAGTGVETQYF

d_call: NA
clone_size: NA
v_call: TRBV19
cdr3_length: 15
j_call: TRBJ2-3
cdr3_nt: TGTGCCAGTAGTATAGATGACAGGACAGTGGATACGCAGTATTTT
cdr3_aa: CASSIDDRTVDTQYF

d_call: NA
clone_size: NA
v_call: TRBV7-9
cdr3_length: 13
j_call: TRBJ2-5
cdr3_nt: TGTGCCAGCAGCTTAGCGACTAAAGAGACCCAGTACTTC
cdr3_aa: CASSLATKETQYF

d_call: NA
clone_size: NA
v_call: TRBV4-2
cdr3_length: 14
j_call: TRBJ1-1
cdr3_nt: TGTGCCAGCAGCCAAGATTCAGGGTGGGCTGAAGCTTTCTTT
cdr3_aa: CASSQDSGWAEAFF

d_call: NA
clone_size: NA
v_call: TRBV2
cdr3_length: 14
j_call: TRBJ1-1
cdr3_nt: TGTGCCAGCAGTCCGGGACTACTGAACACTGAAGCTTTCTTT
cdr3_aa: CASSPGLLNTEAFF

d_call: NA
clone_size: NA
v_call: TRBV19
cdr3_length: 18
j_call: TRBJ2-2
cdr3_nt: TGTGCCAGTAGTATAATCGGGATGACAGAGCAGAACACCGGGGAGCTGTTTTTT
cdr3_aa: CASSIIGMTEQNTGELFF

d_call: NA
clone_size: NA
v_call: TRBV7-9
cdr3_length: 16
j_call: TRBJ1-1
cdr3_nt: TGTGCCAGCAGCCCACGACCGGGCCCTAAGAACACTGAAGCTTTCTTT
cdr3_aa: CASSPRPGPKNTEAFF

d_call: NA
clone_size: NA
v_call: TRBV6-5
cdr3_length: 14
j_call: TRBJ1-6
cdr3_nt: TGTGCCAGCAGTTACTCGAGGGGGAATTCACCCCTCCACTTT
cdr3_aa: CASSYSRGNSPLHF

d_call: NA
clone_size: NA
v_call: TRBV5-5
cdr3_length: 14
j_call: TRBJ2-2
cdr3_nt: TGTGCCAGCAGCTTGGCCGAGGGGGTCGGGGAGCTGTTTTTT
cdr3_aa: CASSLAEGVGELFF

d_call: NA
clone_size: once
v_call: TRBV7-2
cdr3_length: 15
j_call: TRBJ2-1
cdr3_nt: TGTGCCAGCAGCTTAGACTCCAGCTCCTACAATGAGCAGTTCTTC
cdr3_aa: CASSLDSSSYNEQFF

d_call: NA
clone_size: NA
v_call: TRBV6-5
cdr3_length: 15
j_call: TRBJ1-3
cdr3_nt: TGTGCCAGCAGGCGGGACCCTAACTCTGGAAACACCATATATTTT
cdr3_aa: CASRRDPNSGNTIYF

d_call: TRBD1
clone_size: NA
v_call: TRBV6-1
cdr3_length: 13
j_call: TRBJ1-2
cdr3_nt: TGTGCCAGCAGTGCGGGGACAGGGGTCGGCTACACCTTC
cdr3_aa: CASSAGTGVGYTF

d_call: TRBD1
clone_size: few
v_call: TRBV29-1
cdr3_length: 13
j_call: TRBJ1-2
cdr3_nt: TGCAGCGTTGAAACTCAGGGGGCCAGTGGCTACACCTTC
cdr3_aa: CSVETQGASGYTF

d_call: NA
clone_size: NA
v_call: TRBV7-6
cdr3_length: 15
j_call: TRBJ2-5
cdr3_nt: TGTGCCAGCAGCTTAGATGTCGGAGGGGTGGAGACCCAGTACTTC
cdr3_aa: CASSLDVGGVETQYF

d_call: NA
clone_size: NA
v_call: TRBV2
cdr3_length: 12
j_call: TRBJ2-5
cdr3_nt: TGTGCCAGCAGGCTAAATCAAGAGACCCAGTACTTC
cdr3_aa: CASRLNQETQYF

d_call: NA
clone_size: NA
v_call: TRBV11-2
cdr3_length: 14
j_call: TRBJ2-1
cdr3_nt: TGTGCCAGCAGCTCCCCCCCCGAAGTCGATGAGCAGTTCTTC
cdr3_aa: CASSSPPEVDEQFF

d_call: NA
clone_size: few
v_call: TRBV30
cdr3_length: 13
j_call: TRBJ1-2
cdr3_nt: TGTGCCTGGAGTAGAGGGGGGGACTATGGCTACACCTTC
cdr3_aa: CAWSRGGDYGYTF

d_call: TRBD1
clone_size: NA
v_call: TRBV6-4
cdr3_length: 15
j_call: TRBJ2-1
cdr3_nt: TGTGCCAGCAGCCCCGGGACAGGGACTCGGAATGAGCAGTTCTTC
cdr3_aa: CASSPGTGTRNEQFF

d_call: NA
clone_size: NA
v_call: TRBV4-2
cdr3_length: 14
j_call: TRBJ1-2
cdr3_nt: TGTGCCAGCAGCCAAGACGGGGGACGGTATGGCTACACCTTC
cdr3_aa: CASSQDGGRYGYTF

d_call: TRBD2
clone_size: once
v_call: TRBV11-2
cdr3_length: 15
j_call: TRBJ2-1
cdr3_nt: TGTGCCAGCAGCTTATACGGGACTAGCGGGGATGAGCAGTTCTTC
cdr3_aa: CASSLYGTSGDEQFF

d_call: TRBD2
clone_size: NA
v_call: TRBV18
cdr3_length: 17
j_call: TRBJ2-5
cdr3_nt: TGTGCCAGCTCACCACCGCGAGCGGGAGGGACCGGTGAGACCCAGTACTTC
cdr3_aa: CASSPPRAGGTGETQYF

d_call: NA
clone_size: NA
v_call: TRBV2
cdr3_length: 16
j_call: TRBJ1-5
cdr3_nt: TGTGCCAGCAGTGACACAACAGGATTTGGAAATCAGCCCCAGCATTTT
cdr3_aa: CASSDTTGFGNQPQHF

d_call: NA
clone_size: NA
v_call: TRBV4-1
cdr3_length: 15
j_call: TRBJ2-2
cdr3_nt: TGCGCCAGCAGCCCGAGCCGGACACTCACCGGGGAGCTGTTTTTT
cdr3_aa: CASSPSRTLTGELFF

d_call: TRBD1
clone_size: NA
v_call: TRBV4-1
cdr3_length: 17
j_call: TRBJ1-1
cdr3_nt: TGCGCCAGCAGCCCCGCCGGGACAGGGGGCAGGGACACTGAAGCTTTCTTT
cdr3_aa: CASSPAGTGGRDTEAFF

d_call: TRBD1
clone_size: NA
v_call: TRBV28
cdr3_length: 12
j_call: TRBJ2-1
cdr3_nt: TGTGCCAGCAGTACACAGGGGCGTGAGCAGTTCTTC
cdr3_aa: CASSTQGREQFF

d_call: TRBD1
clone_size: NA
v_call: TRBV7-2
cdr3_length: 15
j_call: TRBJ2-1
cdr3_nt: TGTGCCAGCAGCTTAGAGGGACAGACCTACAATGAGCAGTTCTTC
cdr3_aa: CASSLEGQTYNEQFF

d_call: TRBD2
clone_size: NA
v_call: TRBV30
cdr3_length: 13
j_call: TRBJ2-1
cdr3_nt: TGTGCCTGGAGCCGGGGGGGGCCCAATGAGCAGTTCTTC
cdr3_aa: CAWSRGGPNEQFF

d_call: NA
clone_size: NA
v_call: TRBV28
cdr3_length: 13
j_call: TRBJ2-2
cdr3_nt: TGTGCCACCCTGAATGGAGACACCGGGGAGCTGTTTTTT
cdr3_aa: CATLNGDTGELFF

d_call: NA
clone_size: NA
v_call: TRBV4-1
cdr3_length: 15
j_call: TRBJ2-1
cdr3_nt: TGCGCCAGCAGCCTTCTACTAGCCCCATACAATGAGCAGTTCTTC
cdr3_aa: CASSLLLAPYNEQFF

d_call: NA
clone_size: NA
v_call: TRBV30
cdr3_length: 13
j_call: TRBJ1-1
cdr3_nt: TGTGCCTACCTAAGACAGGTGAACACTGAAGCTTTCTTT
cdr3_aa: CAYLRQVNTEAFF

d_call: NA
clone_size: few
v_call: TRBV2
cdr3_length: 14
j_call: TRBJ2-3
cdr3_nt: TGTGCCAGCAGTGATAATTTGGGTTTGGATACGCAGTATTTT
cdr3_aa: CASSDNLGLDTQYF

d_call: TRBD1
clone_size: NA
v_call: TRBV19
cdr3_length: 17
j_call: TRBJ1-5
cdr3_nt: TGTGCCAGTAACTCGGACAGGGGAACGCTGAGCAATCAGCCCCAGCATTTT
cdr3_aa: CASNSDRGTLSNQPQHF

d_call: TRBD2
clone_size: few
v_call: TRBV7-8
cdr3_length: 17
j_call: TRBJ2-3
cdr3_nt: TGTGCCAGCAGCCCCTATGGGACTAGCGGGTACACAGATACGCAGTATTTT
cdr3_aa: CASSPYGTSGYTDTQYF

d_call: TRBD2
clone_size: NA
v_call: TRBV10-1
cdr3_length: 14
j_call: TRBJ2-3
cdr3_nt: TGCGCCAGCAGTGGCGGACTAGCGTCCGATACGCAGTATTTT
cdr3_aa: CASSGGLASDTQYF

d_call: TRBD1
clone_size: NA
v_call: TRBV7-8
cdr3_length: 14
j_call: TRBJ1-1
cdr3_nt: TGTGCCAGCAGTGAACAGGGGGCTTACACTGAAGCTTTCTTT
cdr3_aa: CASSEQGAYTEAFF

d_call: NA
clone_size: NA
v_call: TRBV19
cdr3_length: 15
j_call: TRBJ2-4
cdr3_nt: TGTGCCAGTAGTATCGTCGGCAGTGCCAAAAACATTCAGTACTTC
cdr3_aa: CASSIVGSAKNIQYF

d_call: TRBD1
clone_size: NA
v_call: TRBV7-9
cdr3_length: 15
j_call: TRBJ2-2
cdr3_nt: TGTGCCAGCAGGGGACAGGACTCGAACACCGGGGAGCTGTTTTTT
cdr3_aa: CASRGQDSNTGELFF

d_call: NA
clone_size: NA
v_call: TRBV28
cdr3_length: 14
j_call: TRBJ1-4
cdr3_nt: TGTGCCAGCAGACAGGGTGGGACTAATGAAAAACTGTTTTTT
cdr3_aa: CASRQGGTNEKLFF

d_call: NA
clone_size: NA
v_call: TRBV6-5
cdr3_length: 14
j_call: TRBJ1-1
cdr3_nt: TGTGCCAGCAGTTATGGGGCGCCGGGCACTGAAGCTTTCTTT
cdr3_aa: CASSYGAPGTEAFF

d_call: NA
clone_size: NA
v_call: TRBV5-1
cdr3_length: 15
j_call: TRBJ2-5
cdr3_nt: TGCGCCAGCAGCTTGGTTGCTAGCGTCCTAAAGACCCAGTACTTC
cdr3_aa: CASSLVASVLKTQYF

d_call: TRBD1
clone_size: once
v_call: TRBV28
cdr3_length: 18
j_call: TRBJ1-2
cdr3_nt: TGTGCCAGCAGTGGTCCCGGGACAGGGATTTTAGCTAACTATGGCTACACCTTC
cdr3_aa: CASSGPGTGILANYGYTF